This T cell receptor beta chain was observed in a study of blood T cell repertoires in COVID-19. Overall study: Italy, Spain and the United States were the sources of the convalescent and acute COVID-19 samples. PBMCs, B-cell-depleted T cells, or T cells provided the cDNA or gDNA that made up the material.

The V gene lost 5 bases and the J gene lost 2 bases, with 15 bases spanning the gap. Germline CDR1 is SGHTA and CDR2 is FQGTGA. There are 16 residues in the CDR3. Source study methods: Reference gene primer amplification gave estimated nucleated cell counts. Clones were sequenced by immunoSEQ multiplex PCR, and TCRdb holds only the in-frame ones, with some missing. D and trimming come from the DNA, and the V and J calls and clone size come from that table. This table has 130,000 to 150,000 clones, 80% to 90% appearing once. J is TRBJ2-2 and V is TRBV7-3; TRBD2 might be the D (6 bases). The source is a human donor with acute or convalescent COVID-19. The donor label of this sample is uncertain. The source material was peripheral blood. Here the CDR3 DNA reads TGTGCCAGCAGCGCCCATTCCGGGACTAACACCGGGGAGCTGTTTTTT. It yields the protein CASSAHSGTNTGELFF.